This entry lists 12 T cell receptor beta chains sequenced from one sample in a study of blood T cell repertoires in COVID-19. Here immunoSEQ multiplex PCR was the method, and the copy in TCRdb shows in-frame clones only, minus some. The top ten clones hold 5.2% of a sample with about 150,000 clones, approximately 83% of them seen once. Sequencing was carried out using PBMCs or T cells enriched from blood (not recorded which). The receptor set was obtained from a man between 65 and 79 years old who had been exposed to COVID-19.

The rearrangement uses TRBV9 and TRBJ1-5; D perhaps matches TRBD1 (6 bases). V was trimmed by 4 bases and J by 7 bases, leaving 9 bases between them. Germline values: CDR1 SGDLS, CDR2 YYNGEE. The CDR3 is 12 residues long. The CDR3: CASSSGDQPQHF. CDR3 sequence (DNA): TGTGCCAGCAGCTCAGGGGACCAGCCCCAGCATTTT.

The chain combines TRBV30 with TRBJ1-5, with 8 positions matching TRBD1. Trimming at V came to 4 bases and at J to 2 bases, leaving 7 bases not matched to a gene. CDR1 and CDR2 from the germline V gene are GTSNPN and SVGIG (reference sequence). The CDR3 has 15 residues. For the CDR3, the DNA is TGTGCCTGGACCACTAAACAGGGGGGCAATCAGCCCCAGCATTTT. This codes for CAWTTKQGGNQPQHF.

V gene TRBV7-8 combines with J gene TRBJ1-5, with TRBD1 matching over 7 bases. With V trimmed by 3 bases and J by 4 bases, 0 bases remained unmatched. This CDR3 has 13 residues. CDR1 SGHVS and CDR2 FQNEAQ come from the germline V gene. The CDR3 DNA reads TGTGCCAGCAGCTTGGACAGGAATCAGCCCCAGCATTTT. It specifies CASSLDRNQPQHF.

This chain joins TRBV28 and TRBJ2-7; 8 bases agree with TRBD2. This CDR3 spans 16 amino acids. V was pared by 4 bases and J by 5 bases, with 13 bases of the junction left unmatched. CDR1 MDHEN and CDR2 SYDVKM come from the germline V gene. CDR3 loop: CASSSLGSGIGDEQYF. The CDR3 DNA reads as TGTGCCAGCAGTTCCCTGGGTAGCGGGATAGGTGACGAGCAGTACTTC.

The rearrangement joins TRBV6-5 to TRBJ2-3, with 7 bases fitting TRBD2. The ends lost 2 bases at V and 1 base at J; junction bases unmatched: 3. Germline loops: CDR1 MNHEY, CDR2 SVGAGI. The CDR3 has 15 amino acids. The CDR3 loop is CASSYQAGRTDTQYF. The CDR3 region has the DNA TGTGCCAGCAGTTACCAAGCGGGACGCACAGATACGCAGTATTTT.

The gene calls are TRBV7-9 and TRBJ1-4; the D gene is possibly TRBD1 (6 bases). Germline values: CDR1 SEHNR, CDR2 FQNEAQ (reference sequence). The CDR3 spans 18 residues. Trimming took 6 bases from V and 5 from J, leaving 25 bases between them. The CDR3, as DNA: TGTGCCAGCAGTCGGGACCCTGCGGGGGCAACTTTGAATGAAAAACTGTTTTTT. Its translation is CASSRDPAGATLNEKLFF. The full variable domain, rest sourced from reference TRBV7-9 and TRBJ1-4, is DTGVSQNPRHKITKRGQNVTFRCDPISEHNRLYWYRQTLGQGPEFLTYFQNEAQLEKSRLLSDRFSAERPKGSFSTLEIQRTEQGDSAMYLCASSRDPAGATLNEKLFFGSGTQLSVL.

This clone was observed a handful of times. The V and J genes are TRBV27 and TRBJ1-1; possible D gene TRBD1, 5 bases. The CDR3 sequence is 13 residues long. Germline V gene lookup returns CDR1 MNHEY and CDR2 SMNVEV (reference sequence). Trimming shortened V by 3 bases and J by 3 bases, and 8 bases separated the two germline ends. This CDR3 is CASSFREDTEAFF. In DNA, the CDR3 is TGTGCCAGCAGTTTCAGGGAAGACACTGAAGCTTTCTTT.

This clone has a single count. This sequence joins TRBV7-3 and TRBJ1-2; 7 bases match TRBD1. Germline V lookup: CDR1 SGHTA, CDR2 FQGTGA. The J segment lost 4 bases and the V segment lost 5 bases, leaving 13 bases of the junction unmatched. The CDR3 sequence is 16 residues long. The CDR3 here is CASSAGKGANPYGYTF. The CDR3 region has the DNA TGTGCCAGCAGCGCCGGGAAGGGGGCAAATCCCTATGGCTACACCTTC. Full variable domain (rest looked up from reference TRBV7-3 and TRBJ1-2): GAGVSQTPSNKVTEKGKYVELRCDPISGHTALYWYRQSLGQGPEFLIYFQGTGAADDSGLPNDRFFAVRPEGSVSTLKIQRTERGDSAVYLCASSAGKGANPYGYTFGSGTRLTVV.

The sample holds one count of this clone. DNA for the CDR3: TGTGCCAGTAGTATAAAGGGGGCCCGTTCTCCCCTCCACTTT. This sequence encodes CASSIKGARSPLHF. The chain joins TRBV19 to TRBJ1-6, with TRBD1 matching 7 bases. With V trimmed by 2 bases and J by 13 bases, 8 bases remained unmatched. The CDR3 sequence is 14 residues long. Germline V gives CDR1 LNHDA, CDR2 SQIVND (reference sequence).

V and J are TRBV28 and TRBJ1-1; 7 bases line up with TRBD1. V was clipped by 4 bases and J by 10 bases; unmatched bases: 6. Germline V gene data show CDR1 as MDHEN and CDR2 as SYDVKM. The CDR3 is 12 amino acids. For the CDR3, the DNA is TGTGCCAGCAGTTCGCCCCCAGGGGGAGCTTTCTTT. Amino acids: CASSSPPGGAFF.

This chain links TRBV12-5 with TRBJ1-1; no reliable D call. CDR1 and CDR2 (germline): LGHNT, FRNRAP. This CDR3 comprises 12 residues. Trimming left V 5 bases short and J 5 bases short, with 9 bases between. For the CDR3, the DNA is TGTGCTAGTGGTCGAGGTTGGACTGAAGCTTTCTTT. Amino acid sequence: CASGRGWTEAFF.

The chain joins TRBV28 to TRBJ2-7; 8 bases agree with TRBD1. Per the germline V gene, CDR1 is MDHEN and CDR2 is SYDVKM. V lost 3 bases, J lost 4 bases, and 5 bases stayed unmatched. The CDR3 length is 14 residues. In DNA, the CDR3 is TGTGCCAGCAGTTTTCAGGGGGCAAGGTACGAGCAGTACTTC. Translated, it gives CASSFQGARYEQYF.